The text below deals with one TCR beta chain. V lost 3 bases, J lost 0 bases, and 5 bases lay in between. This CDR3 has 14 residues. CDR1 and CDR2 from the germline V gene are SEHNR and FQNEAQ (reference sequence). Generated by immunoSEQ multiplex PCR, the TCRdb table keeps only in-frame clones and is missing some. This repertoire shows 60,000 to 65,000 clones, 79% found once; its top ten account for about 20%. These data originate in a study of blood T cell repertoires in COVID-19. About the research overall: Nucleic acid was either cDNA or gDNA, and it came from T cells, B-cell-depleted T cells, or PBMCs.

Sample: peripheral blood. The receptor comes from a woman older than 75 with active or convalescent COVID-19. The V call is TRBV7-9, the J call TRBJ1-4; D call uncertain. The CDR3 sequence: CASSLTPTNEKLFF. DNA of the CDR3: TGTGCCAGCAGCTTGACACCAACTAATGAAAAACTGTTTTTT.